The 25 T cell receptor beta chains presented below share a single source sample, sequenced in a study of blood T cell repertoires in COVID-19. Some clones are missing from TCRdb's copy, which holds only in-frame ones; the method was immunoSEQ multiplex PCR. The profile shows approximately 130,000 clones, approximately 85% of them singletons. Source material: peripheral blood. These receptor sequences come from a human donor in a cohort sampled during active COVID-19.

This sequence joins TRBV7-2 and TRBJ2-1; 12 positions match TRBD2. The V gene's germline CDR1 is SGHTA and CDR2 FQGNSA. CDR3 size: 16 residues. The junction had 5 bases not matched to a gene; V was cut back by 4 bases and J by 4 bases. The CDR3: CASSSQLAGGYNEQFF. In DNA, the CDR3 is TGTGCCAGCAGCTCCCAACTAGCGGGGGGTTACAATGAGCAGTTCTTC.

This chain uses TRBV3-1 (or the pseudogene TRBV3-2) with TRBJ2-2; D is perhaps TRBD1 (5 bases). The V gene lost 4 bases and the J gene lost 6 bases, with 9 bases spanning the gap. Germline V CDR1 and CDR2: LGHDT, YNNKEL (reference sequence). The CDR3 contains 13 residues. CDR3 amino acids: CASSLGAAGELFF. CDR3 sequence (DNA): TGTGCCAGCAGCCTAGGGGCTGCCGGGGAGCTGTTTTTT.

The rearrangement joins TRBV5-5 to TRBJ1-5; D is perhaps TRBD1 (5 bases). V lost 0 bases to trimming and J lost 4 bases, with 8 bases between them. CDR1 is SGHKS, CDR2 YYEKEE, per germline (reference sequence). This CDR3 has 14 residues. Written as DNA, the CDR3 is TGTGCCAGCAGCTTGGTGGGGGGGAATCAGCCCCAGCATTTT. This encodes CASSLVGGNQPQHF.

This chain joins TRBV10-3 and TRBJ1-2, with D perhaps TRBD1 (5 bases). This CDR3 contains 12 residues. Germline V gives CDR1 ENHRY, CDR2 SYGVKD. Trimming cost V 4 bases and J 2 bases, with 5 bases left between them. In DNA form, the CDR3 reads TGTGCCATCAGTGGACAGAACTATGGCTACACCTTC. It translates to CAISGQNYGYTF.

The chain has TRBV7-6 and TRBJ2-3; 8 bases are a match to TRBD2. V lost 1 base, J lost 5 bases, and 11 bases stayed unmatched. Germline CDR1 is SGHVS and CDR2 is FNYEAQ. The CDR3 runs 17 residues. The CDR3 sequence: CASSLGSVTGGEDTQYF. CDR3 nucleotides: TGTGCCAGCAGCTTAGGCTCAGTTACGGGGGGGGAAGATACGCAGTATTTT.

V and J are TRBV9 and TRBJ1-3, with unresolved D. The V gene lost 5 bases and the J gene lost 4 bases, with 13 bases spanning the gap. The germline V gene encodes CDR1 SGDLS and CDR2 YYNGEE. This CDR3 spans 14 amino acids. This CDR3 is CASSIYTYGNTIYF. The CDR3 DNA sequence: TGTGCCAGCAGTATATATACATACGGAAACACCATATATTTT.

This chain uses TRBV18 with TRBJ1-2; the match to TRBD1 covers 7 bases. The V segment lost 8 bases and the J segment 6 bases; nucleotides outside the gene matches: 15. The CDR3 is 15 amino acids. Per germline, CDR1 KGHSH and CDR2 LQKENI. The chain's CDR3 is CASTPVGGRRDGYTF. The CDR3, as DNA: TGTGCCAGCACCCCTGTAGGGGGCCGTCGGGATGGCTACACCTTC.

The chain links TRBV5-1 to TRBJ2-1; D possibly corresponds to TRBD2 (6 bases). Looked up from germline, CDR1 is SGHRS and CDR2 is YFSETQ. This CDR3 has 17 residues. V lost 4 bases, J lost 0 bases, and 17 bases lay in between. In DNA, the CDR3 is TGCGCCAGCAGCCGGTGGGATGTCGGGGGCTCCTACAATGAGCAGTTCTTC. Translated: CASSRWDVGGSYNEQFF.

The chain employs TRBV2 and TRBJ1-1; TRBD1 agrees at 11 bases. With V trimmed by 3 bases and J by 3 bases, 6 bases remained unmatched. The CDR3 is made up of 16 amino acids. The germline V gene encodes CDR1 SNHLY and CDR2 FYNNEI. CDR3 bases: TGTGCCAGCAGTGATTTTCCGGGACAGGGGGACACTGAAGCTTTCTTT. Protein sequence: CASSDFPGQGDTEAFF.

J is TRBJ2-3 and V is TRBV7-3, with TRBD2 matching 12 bases. The CDR3 consists of 16 residues. V lost 5 bases and J lost 5; bases outside the gene matches: 8. The V gene's germline CDR1 is SGHTA and CDR2 FQGTGA. The CDR3 sequence: CASSPTSGGRGDTQYF. The CDR3, as DNA: TGTGCCAGCAGCCCAACTAGCGGGGGGCGAGGAGATACGCAGTATTTT.

The V call is TRBV30, the J call TRBJ2-7, with TRBD1 identical over 12 bases. Germline V gene sequence: CDR1 GTSNPN, CDR2 SVGIG (reference sequence). V lost 2 bases, J lost 12 bases, and 11 bases stayed unmatched. This CDR3 has 14 amino acids. The CDR3 loop reads CAWSRPGTGGRVYF. The CDR3 bases are TGTGCCTGGAGTCGTCCCGGGACAGGGGGCAGGGTGTACTTC.

The chain couples TRBV27 to TRBJ1-1; perhaps TRBD1 as D (6 bases). The germline CDR1 and CDR2 sequences are MNHEY and SMNVEV (reference sequence). The CDR3 is 15 residues long. Trimming cost V 3 bases and J 0 bases, with 11 bases left between them. The CDR3 sequence is CASSFGGAMNTEAFF. CDR3 DNA: TGTGCCAGCAGTTTTGGGGGGGCCATGAACACTGAAGCTTTCTTT.

This clone was seen just once. The rearrangement links TRBV19 to TRBJ2-5; D gene uncertain. The germline V and J ends were trimmed by 3 bases and 1 base, with 9 bases remaining between them. This CDR3 region has 14 residues. Germline lookup yields CDR1 LNHDA and CDR2 SQIVND (reference sequence). For the CDR3, the DNA is TGTGCCAGTAGTATCGACTCGATCCAAGAGACCCAGTACTTC. It codes for CASSIDSIQETQYF.

The J gene is TRBJ2-3, the V gene TRBV7-3, with 9 bases that match TRBD2. Germline V lookup: CDR1 SGHTA, CDR2 FQGTGA. CDR3 size: 18 residues. Germline trimming cut 5 bases from V and 0 bases from J; bases unmatched to any gene: 12. The CDR3 DNA follows: TGTGCCAGCAGCGTAAAGAGGGTAGCGGGGGTCAGCACAGATACGCAGTATTTT. It is translated as CASSVKRVAGVSTDTQYF.

The CDR3 DNA sequence: TGTGCCAGCAGCCTCGCGGGGGGAGCTTTCTTT. Protein sequence: CASSLAGGAFF. The V call is TRBV21-1, the J call TRBJ1-1. TRBV21-1 is marked as a pseudogene. The CDR3 runs to 11 residues.

The chain has TRBV13 and TRBJ2-2, with TRBD1 matching over 8 bases. CDR3 length equals 14 residues. The J segment lost 7 bases and the V segment lost 1 base, leaving 2 bases of the junction unmatched. CDR1 and CDR2 from the germline V gene are PRHDT and FYEKMQ (reference sequence). The CDR3 nucleotides read TGTGCCAGCAGCTTAGCGGACAGGGACGGGGAGCTGTTTTTT. It translates to CASSLADRDGELFF.

The rearrangement joins TRBV11-1 to TRBJ1-6; D is uncertain. This CDR3 has 14 residues. Germline CDR1 and CDR2: SGHAT and FQDESV (reference sequence). V shed 2 bases and J shed 8 bases, with 10 bases lying between them. CDR3 residues: CASSLIGRDSPLHF. DNA of the CDR3: TGTGCCAGCAGCTTAATAGGGAGGGATTCACCCCTCCACTTT.

The chain combines TRBV7-2 with TRBJ1-1; perhaps TRBD1 as D (5 bases). Trimming took off 5 bases at V and 1 base at J, with 8 bases between the two ends. In germline, CDR1 is SGHTA, CDR2 FQGNSA. CDR3 length: 13 amino acids. Here the CDR3 DNA reads TGTGCCAGCAGCACCCAGGGGAACACTGAAGCTTTCTTT. Its translation is CASSTQGNTEAFF.

The chain joins TRBV6-5 to TRBJ2-7, with D perhaps TRBD1 (5 bases). CDR1 is MNHEY and CDR2 is SVGAGI in the germline V gene. This CDR3 spans 13 amino acids. V shed 6 bases and J shed 2 bases, with 11 bases lying between them. The CDR3 DNA reads TGTGCCAGCAGCCGACAGTTTACCTACGAGCAGTACTTC. Encoded protein: CASSRQFTYEQYF.

The V and J genes are TRBV7-9 and TRBJ2-7; 12 nucleotides align to TRBD1. CDR3 size: 17 residues. Germline-derived CDR1 and CDR2 are SEHNR and FQNEAQ (reference sequence). Trimming at V came to 5 bases and at J to 4 bases, leaving 12 bases not matched to a gene. The CDR3 DNA is TGTGCCAGCAGCCTGGCCGACGGGACAGGGGGCGGGTACGAGCAGTACTTC. It codes for CASSLADGTGGGYEQYF.

The CDR3 bases are TGTGCCAGCAGCTTAGATGAAACAGGGGGAGAGGACTATGGCTACACCTTC. Translating it yields CASSLDETGGEDYGYTF. J is TRBJ1-2 and V is TRBV11-3; 8 nucleotides match TRBD1. V dropped 0 bases and J dropped 3; count of bases not matched to a gene: 9. The CDR3 sequence is 17 residues long. Germline-derived CDR1 and CDR2 are SGHNT and YENEEA.

The chain recombines TRBV10-1 with TRBJ1-1, with 8 bases lining up with TRBD1. CDR1 is WNHNN and CDR2 is SYGVQD in the germline V gene (reference sequence). This CDR3 has 15 amino acids. Losses at the gene ends were 3 bases for V and 6 bases for J; bases not matched to a gene: 9. DNA for the CDR3: TGCGCCAGCAGTGACCCCGGACAGGGAATCGCTGAAGCTTTCTTT. Encoded protein: CASSDPGQGIAEAFF.

The rearrangement uses TRBV14 and TRBJ1-2, with D possibly matching TRBD1 (5 bases). In germline, CDR1 is SGHDN, CDR2 FVKESK. V shed 4 bases and J shed 6 bases, with 12 bases lying between them. The CDR3 spans 13 residues. CDR3 amino acids: CASSPAGDDGYTF. CDR3 coding DNA: TGTGCCAGCAGCCCCGCGGGGGACGATGGCTACACCTTC.

The chain couples TRBV7-8 to TRBJ2-7, with D tentatively TRBD1 (5 bases). V lost 5 bases, J lost 0 bases, and 11 bases lay in between. From germline, CDR1 is SGHVS and CDR2 FQNEAQ. This CDR3 is built from 14 residues. The CDR3 bases are TGTGCCAGCAGCATAGGACACAACTCCTACGAGCAGTACTTC. Its protein is CASSIGHNSYEQYF.

As DNA, the CDR3 is TGTGCCAGCAGCCGCGGCGGGAGCACTGAAGCTTTCTTT. This sequence encodes CASSRGGSTEAFF. This rearrangement joins TRBV11-2 to TRBJ1-1; D is unclear. The germline V gene encodes CDR1 SGHAT and CDR2 FQNNGV. Trimming removed 5 bases at V and 4 bases at J, with 11 bases between. The CDR3 runs 13 residues.